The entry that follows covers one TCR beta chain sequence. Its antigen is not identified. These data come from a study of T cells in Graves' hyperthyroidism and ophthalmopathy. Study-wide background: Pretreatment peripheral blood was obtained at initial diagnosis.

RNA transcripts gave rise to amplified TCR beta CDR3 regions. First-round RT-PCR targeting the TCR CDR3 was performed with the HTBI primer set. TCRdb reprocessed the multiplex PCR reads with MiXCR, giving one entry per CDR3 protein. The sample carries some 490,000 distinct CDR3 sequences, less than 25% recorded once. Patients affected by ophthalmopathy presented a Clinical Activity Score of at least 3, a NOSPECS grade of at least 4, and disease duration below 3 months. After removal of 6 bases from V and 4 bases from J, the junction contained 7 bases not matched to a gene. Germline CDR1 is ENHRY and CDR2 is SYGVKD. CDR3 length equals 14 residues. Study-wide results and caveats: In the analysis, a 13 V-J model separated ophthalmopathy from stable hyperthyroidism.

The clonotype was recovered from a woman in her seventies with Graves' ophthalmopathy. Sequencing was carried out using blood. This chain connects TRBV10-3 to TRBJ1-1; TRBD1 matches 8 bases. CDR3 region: CAISRTGRSTEAFF. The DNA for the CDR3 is TGTGCCATCAGCAGGACAGGGCGAAGCACTGAAGCTTTCTTT.